These 31 T cell receptor beta chains were sequenced from one sample in a study of blood T cell repertoires in COVID-19. TCRdb's table, derived via immunoSEQ multiplex PCR, lists solely in-frame clones and lacks some. The sample shows 140,000 or so clones, about 85% of them seen only once. Sequencing used peripheral blood. The receptors here all came from a human donor with acute or convalescent COVID-19. The donor label of this sample is uncertain.

The chain carries TRBV7-3 and TRBJ1-1, with 7 bases identical to TRBD1. CDR1 and CDR2 (germline): SGHTA, FQGTGA. The trim removed 4 bases at V and 5 bases at J, leaving 4 bases unmatched. This CDR3 comprises 13 residues. The CDR3 loop is CASSSDRETEAFF. The CDR3 region has the DNA TGTGCCAGCAGCTCAGACAGGGAGACTGAAGCTTTCTTT.

In its sample, this clone was seen a few times. The CDR3 nucleotides read TGCGCCAGCAGCTTGGGGGACAGGCCCATGGGGGAAAACGAAAAACTGTTTTTT. This encodes CASSLGDRPMGENEKLFF. The chain is built from TRBV5-1 and TRBJ1-4; 8 bases match TRBD1. The CDR3 is 18 residues long. Germline V lookup: CDR1 SGHRS, CDR2 YFSETQ. V lost 0 bases, J lost 8 bases, and 15 bases stayed unmatched.

This chain uses TRBV2 with TRBJ2-7; 8 bases map to TRBD1. With V trimmed by 7 bases and J by 4 bases, 21 bases remained unmatched. Germline V gene data show CDR1 as SNHLY and CDR2 as FYNNEI. This CDR3 region has 18 residues. CDR3 nucleotide sequence: TGTGCCAGCAACTTCAAAGGACAGGGAGGTAGCGGCCAATACGAGCAGTACGTC. Translated, it gives CASNFKGQGGSGQYEQYV.

V is TRBV30 and J is TRBJ1-2; TRBD1 is a possible D gene (6 bases). The CDR3 totals 11 residues. The germline V gene encodes CDR1 GTSNPN and CDR2 SVGIG (reference sequence). V lost 4 bases to trimming and J lost 8 bases, with 11 bases between them. CDR3 protein: CAWTGGGGYTF. The CDR3 nucleotides read TGTGCCTGGACGGGGGGCGGGGGCTACACCTTC.

CDR3 in DNA: TGTGCCAGCAGCTTGGAGCTAGATAACACCGGGGAGCTGTTTTTT. Protein sequence: CASSLELDNTGELFF. The V and J genes are TRBV5-8 and TRBJ2-2; no clear D gene. CDR1 is SGHTS, CDR2 YDEGEE, per germline. V dropped 0 bases and J dropped 2 bases, with 8 bases sitting between them. The CDR3 covers 15 residues.

The rearrangement joins TRBV5-4 to TRBJ2-1; TRBD1 matches 7 bases. J lost 4 bases, V lost 4 bases, and 8 bases had no gene match. CDR1 and CDR2 (germline): SGHNT, YYREEE (reference sequence). This CDR3 is built from 15 residues. CDR3 nucleotide sequence: TGTGCCAGCAGCCCGCAGGGGACAGAATACAATGAGCAGTTCTTC. The encoded protein is CASSPQGTEYNEQFF. Full variable domain (missing parts from reference TRBV5-4 and TRBJ2-1): ETGVTQSPTHLIKTRGQQVTLRCSSQSGHNTVSWYQQALGQGPQFIFQYYREEENGRGNFPPRFSGLQFPNYSSELNVNALELDDSALYLCASSPQGTEYNEQFFGPGTRLTVL.

V is TRBV5-3 and J is TRBJ2-7; 11 nucleotides line up with TRBD1. TRBV5-3 is an ORF for which the function is uncertain. The V and J ends lost 4 bases and 2 bases, in that order; junction bases with no gene match: 8. The CDR3 extends over 16 amino acids. The CDR3 protein is CARSAGGQGVTYEQYV. Written as DNA, the CDR3 is TGTGCCAGAAGCGCGGGGGGACAGGGGGTTACCTACGAGCAGTACGTC.

The chain links TRBV7-3 to TRBJ2-1; 7 bases agree with TRBD2. J lost 3 bases, V lost 5 bases, and 7 bases had no gene match. This CDR3 has 15 residues. Germline V gene sequence: CDR1 SGHTA, CDR2 FQGTGA. The CDR3 region is CASSPQTSYYNEQFF. The CDR3 coding sequence is TGTGCCAGCAGCCCCCAGACTAGCTACTACAATGAGCAGTTCTTC.

V and J are TRBV2 and TRBJ1-6; D is possibly TRBD1 (6 bases). This CDR3 is built from 15 residues. V was clipped by 7 bases and J by 5 bases, with 15 bases between them. CDR1 and CDR2 (germline): SNHLY, FYNNEI. The CDR3 DNA sequence: TGTGCCAGCAACGACAGGCCGATCAATAATTCACCCCTCCACTTT. Amino acids: CASNDRPINNSPLHF.

This clone was recorded a few times. The chain has TRBV30 and TRBJ1-2; 10 positions match TRBD1. This CDR3 contains 12 residues. CDR1 GTSNPN and CDR2 SVGIG come from the germline V gene (reference sequence). J lost 6 bases, V lost 8 bases, and 6 bases had no gene match. CDR3 amino acids: CARIGTGDGYTF. CDR3 nucleotides: TGTGCCCGAATCGGGACAGGGGATGGCTACACCTTC.

Concerning this clone itself: Additional DNA sequences in this sample encode the identical CDR3. The chain couples TRBV19 to TRBJ2-3, with 8 positions matching TRBD1. Germline V gene data show CDR1 as LNHDA and CDR2 as SQIVND (reference sequence). The CDR3 contains 15 residues. Trimming removed 5 bases from V and 1 base from J; junction bases left unmatched: 5. The CDR3 DNA reads TGTGCCAGTAGTTTACCGGGACAGGGCACAGATACGCAGTATTTT. As protein: CASSLPGQGTDTQYF. The full variable domain, rest sourced from reference TRBV19 and TRBJ2-3, is DGGITQSPKYLFRKEGQNVTLSCEQNLNHDAMYWYRQDPGQGLRLIYYSQIVNDFQKGDIAEGYSVSREKKESFPLTVTSAQKNPTAFYLCASSLPGQGTDTQYFGPGTRLTVL.

This chain joins TRBV7-9 and TRBJ2-1; 13 bases map to TRBD2. The CDR3 runs to 19 residues. Trimming at V came to 5 bases and at J to 1 base, leaving 11 bases not matched to a gene. Germline-derived CDR1 and CDR2 are SEHNR and FQNEAQ (reference sequence). CDR3 sequence reads: CASSPAGLAGEGSYNEQFF. CDR3 bases: TGTGCCAGCAGCCCTGCCGGACTAGCGGGAGAGGGGTCCTACAATGAGCAGTTCTTC.

The chain links TRBV19 to TRBJ2-1, with 8 bases fitting TRBD2. The length of the CDR3 is 13 residues. Germline assignment: CDR1 LNHDA and CDR2 SQIVND (reference sequence). With 4 bases clipped from V and 9 bases from J, the junction kept 5 bases outside the gene matches. The CDR3 spells CASSKFREGEQFF. In nucleotides, the CDR3 is TGTGCCAGTAGTAAATTCCGGGAGGGTGAGCAGTTCTTC.

This clone was counted once. The chain uses TRBV28 and TRBJ1-2; 9 bases are shared with TRBD1. Unmatched junction bases numbered 5, after V lost 1 base and J lost 2 bases. CDR1 MDHEN and CDR2 SYDVKM come from the germline V gene. This CDR3 spans 16 amino acids. CDR3 nucleotide sequence: TGTGCCAGCAGTTTATCAACAGGGGGCGCAAACTATGGCTACACCTTC. Protein product: CASSLSTGGANYGYTF.

The chain combines TRBV30 with TRBJ1-3, with 8 bases that match TRBD1. V shed 3 bases and J 1 base; nucleotides not matched to a gene: 5. The CDR3 extends over 15 amino acids. Germline V gives CDR1 GTSNPN, CDR2 SVGIG (reference sequence). The CDR3 sequence is CAWSRDRFSGNTIYF. In nucleotides, the CDR3 is TGTGCCTGGAGCCGGGACAGGTTTTCTGGAAACACCATATATTTT.

The chain uses TRBV5-4 and TRBJ1-5; TRBD1 might be the D (6 bases). V gave up 6 bases and J gave up 2 bases, with 12 bases separating them. Germline CDR1 SGHNT, CDR2 YYREEE (reference sequence). CDR3 length: 14 amino acids. The CDR3 spells CASTTGPGNQPQHF. CDR3 DNA: TGTGCCAGCACCACAGGGCCGGGCAATCAGCCCCAGCATTTT. Full variable domain (remainder filled in from reference TRBV5-4 and TRBJ1-5): ETGVTQSPTHLIKTRGQQVTLRCSSQSGHNTVSWYQQALGQGPQFIFQYYREEENGRGNFPPRFSGLQFPNYSSELNVNALELDDSALYLCASTTGPGNQPQHFGDGTRLSIL.

The rearrangement links TRBV9 to TRBJ1-3, with TRBD1 as a possible D gene (5 bases). V lost 0 bases, J lost 0 bases, and 7 bases lay in between. The CDR3 runs 15 residues. Germline values: CDR1 SGDLS, CDR2 YYNGEE. CDR3 DNA: TGTGCCAGCAGCGTAGAAGGGGTCTCTGGAAACACCATATATTTT. It encodes CASSVEGVSGNTIYF.

Written as DNA, the CDR3 is TGTGCCAGCAGCCAAATCCTAGCGGAACAATCCTACGAGCAGTACGTC. Protein product: CASSQILAEQSYEQYV. The chain employs TRBV14 and TRBJ2-7, with 7 bases aligning to TRBD2. CDR3 size: 16 residues. CDR1 SGHDN and CDR2 FVKESK come from the germline V gene. Unmatched junction bases numbered 8, after V lost 2 bases and J lost 1 base.

This clone was picked up a small number of times. The chain joins TRBV24-1 to TRBJ2-6; D possibly corresponds to TRBD2 (6 bases). The germline CDR1 and CDR2 sequences are KGHDR and SFDVKD. The CDR3 contains 15 residues. Between the trimmed V and J ends, which lost 10 bases and 2 bases, there was a span of 14 bases. DNA for the CDR3: TGTGCCACACAAGCCGCGGGGCCTGGGGCCAACGTCCTGACTTTC. It translates to CATQAAGPGANVLTF.

This clone was counted only a few times. CDR3 region: CASSARDFPPNNEQFF. CDR3 nucleotide sequence: TGCGCCAGCAGCGCACGGGACTTCCCTCCCAACAATGAGCAGTTCTTC. V usage is TRBV4-1 and J usage is TRBJ2-1; D is possibly TRBD2 (6 bases). Trimming pared 5 bases from V and 5 bases from J, leaving 19 bases between. The CDR3 has 16 amino acids. Germline CDR1 reads MGHRA; CDR2 reads YSYEKL.

The table lists this clone with a count of one. This chain joins TRBV19 and TRBJ2-2; D ambiguous. The germline V and J ends were trimmed by 4 bases and 0 bases, with 15 bases remaining between them. CDR1 is LNHDA and CDR2 is SQIVND in the germline V gene (reference sequence). The CDR3 length is 17 residues. The CDR3 DNA sequence: TGTGCCAGTAGTACCTCCGGGTCCCGTACGAACACCGGGGAGCTGTTTTTT. Its translation is CASSTSGSRTNTGELFF. Filled out from reference TRBV19 and TRBJ2-2, the complete variable domain reads DGGITQSPKYLFRKEGQNVTLSCEQNLNHDAMYWYRQDPGQGLRLIYYSQIVNDFQKGDIAEGYSVSREKKESFPLTVTSAQKNPTAFYLCASSTSGSRTNTGELFFGEGSRLTVL.

The chain links TRBV5-1 to TRBJ2-7, with D maybe TRBD2 (6 bases). With 0 bases removed from V and 5 bases from J, the gap between germline ends came to 12 bases. There are 14 residues in the CDR3. In germline, CDR1 is SGHRS, CDR2 YFSETQ. CDR3 nucleotides: TGCGCCAGCAGCTTGGACGGAGGGCAGGACGAGCAGTACTTC. Translating it yields CASSLDGGQDEQYF. Full variable domain (missing parts from reference TRBV5-1 and TRBJ2-7): KAGVTQTPRYLIKTRGQQVTLSCSPISGHRSVSWYQQTPGQGLQFLFEYFSETQRNKGNFPGRFSGRQFSNSRSEMNVSTLELGDSALYLCASSLDGGQDEQYFGPGTRLTVT.

This chain joins TRBV30 and TRBJ2-1; 9 nucleotides line up with TRBD2. After removal of 4 bases from V and 4 bases from J, the junction contained 2 bases not matched to a gene. Germline V gene sequence: CDR1 GTSNPN, CDR2 SVGIG (reference sequence). The CDR3 is 13 residues long. The CDR3 nucleotides are TGTGCCTGGACGCGGGGGGGATACAATGAGCAGTTCTTC. Protein: CAWTRGGYNEQFF. The variable domain in full, with the rest retrieved from reference TRBV30 and TRBJ2-1, is SQTIHQWPATLVQPVGSPLSLECTVEGTSNPNLYWYRQAAGRGLQLLFYSVGIGQISSEVPQNLSASRPQDRQFILSSKKLLLSDSGFYLCAWTRGGYNEQFFGPGTRLTVL.

The rearrangement joins TRBV18 to TRBJ1-6; tentatively, D is TRBD1 (6 bases). Trimming took 0 bases from V and 9 from J, leaving 9 bases between them. Germline-derived CDR1 and CDR2 are KGHSH and LQKENI. The CDR3 length is 14 residues. The chain's CDR3 is CASSPPAGVSPLHF. CDR3 DNA: TGTGCCAGCTCACCACCGGCAGGGGTTTCACCCCTCCACTTT.

This chain connects TRBV4-2 to TRBJ2-6; 9 bases map to TRBD1. CDR3 length: 18 amino acids. The germline CDR1 and CDR2 sequences are LGHNA and YNFKEQ. V lost 1 base and J lost 0; bases outside the gene matches: 4. The CDR3 nucleotides read TGTGCCAGCAGCCAAGCACAGGGGGCTGACTCTGGGGCCAACGTCCTGACTTTC. Its translation is CASSQAQGADSGANVLTF.

The gene calls are TRBV5-6 and TRBJ1-2, with D maybe TRBD1 (5 bases). CDR3 length equals 15 residues. Trimming shortened V by 2 bases and J by 7 bases, and 18 bases separated the two germline ends. Germline V gene lookup returns CDR1 SGHDT and CDR2 YYEEEE. The CDR3 spells CASSFLTGGAVGYTF. In nucleotides, the CDR3 is TGTGCCAGCAGCTTTCTAACAGGCGGCGCGGTTGGCTACACCTTC. Variable domain in full (rest from reference TRBV5-6 and TRBJ1-2): DAGVTQSPTHLIKTRGQQVTLRCSPKSGHDTVSWYQQALGQGPQFIFQYYEEEERQRGNFPDRFSGHQFPNYSSELNVNALLLGDSALYLCASSFLTGGAVGYTFGSGTRLTVV.

This clone showed up just a few times. The rearrangement joins TRBV7-2 to TRBJ1-6; D is perhaps TRBD1 (5 bases). The V gene lost 3 bases and the J gene lost 4 bases, with 10 bases spanning the gap. Germline CDR1 is SGHTA and CDR2 is FQGNSA. The CDR3 sequence is 15 residues long. The CDR3 DNA is TGTGCCAGCAGCTTTCAGGGCTTGTATAATTCACCCCTCCACTTT. This translates into CASSFQGLYNSPLHF.

This clone was observed a single time. The CDR3 coding sequence is TGTGCCAGCAGCTTGAACGGGGGTTGGCAAGGGGGCGGTTATGGCTACACCTTC. Protein product: CASSLNGGWQGGGYGYTF. The J gene is TRBJ1-2, the V gene TRBV5-4; 7 bases map to TRBD1. The germline CDR1 and CDR2 sequences are SGHNT and YYREEE (reference sequence). With V trimmed by 1 base and J by 5 bases, 17 bases remained unmatched. The CDR3 covers 18 residues. Together with reference TRBV5-4 and TRBJ1-2, the CDR3 gives the full variable domain: ETGVTQSPTHLIKTRGQQVTLRCSSQSGHNTVSWYQQALGQGPQFIFQYYREEENGRGNFPPRFSGLQFPNYSSELNVNALELDDSALYLCASSLNGGWQGGGYGYTFGSGTRLTVV.

The table lists this clone with a few counts. The V gene is TRBV3-1 (or the pseudogene TRBV3-2), the J gene TRBJ2-6; TRBD1 aligns across 8 bases. The CDR3 length is 17 residues. The junction had 6 bases not matched to a gene; V was cut back by 5 bases and J by 0 bases. Germline CDR1 LGHDT, CDR2 YNNKEL (reference sequence). The CDR3 region has the DNA TGTGCCAGCAGCTACCGGACAGGGAACTCTGGGGCCAACGTCCTGACTTTC. The encoded protein is CASSYRTGNSGANVLTF.

The chain uses TRBV18 and TRBJ1-6, with TRBD1 matching 9 bases. The CDR3 has 14 amino acids. Losses at the gene ends were 3 bases for V and 9 bases for J; bases not matched to a gene: 3. Germline-derived CDR1 and CDR2 are KGHSH and LQKENI. The CDR3 loop is CASSPGQGISPLHF. The CDR3 nucleotides are TGTGCCAGCTCACCGGGACAGGGTATTTCACCCCTCCACTTT.

The chain is built from TRBV4-3 and TRBJ2-2; maybe TRBD2 (5 bases). Per germline, CDR1 LGHNA and CDR2 YSLEER. The CDR3 runs 14 residues. Trimming left V 1 base short and J 6 bases short, with 9 bases between. CDR3 in DNA: TGCGCCAGCAGCCAAGTTGAGGGTGCCGGGGAGCTGTTTTTT. The encoded protein is CASSQVEGAGELFF.